The T cell receptor (beta chain) under discussion was sequenced for a study of metastatic and nonmetastatic thyroid tumors. Study-level background: Where malignant and benign thyroid patients were concerned, repertoires were compared across blood and tumor or nodule tissue. Study conclusions and caveats: Reportedly, malignant thyroid tumors had significantly higher TCR beta diversity than benign nodules, in blood and tumor.

Thyroid surgery took place with no prior treatment in any patient. Original processing methods: Differences in CDR3 between clinicopathological groups were drawn on to build a classifier intended to discriminate distant-metastatic papillary thyroid cancer patients. TCRdb re-called the PCR reads with MiXCR. The V and J calls were not made by the authors but by TCRdb's processing. The sample consists of about 39,000 clones, approximately 20% of them appearing once. This clone was detected a few times. Antigen unknown. Sequenced material: tumor tissue. This clonotype originated in a female donor with papillary thyroid cancer or a benign thyroid nodule (not recorded which). Some clones in this sample may be carry-over from other donors' samples.

The CDR3 protein is CASSYSGLAGVYNEQFF. The CDR3 nucleotides are TGTGCCAGCAGTTACTCTGGACTAGCGGGAGTCTACAATGAGCAGTTCTTC. V usage is TRBV6-2 or TRBV6-3 and J usage is TRBJ2-1; 13 nucleotides line up with TRBD2. The junction had 2 bases not matched to a gene; V was cut back by 0 bases and J by 3 bases. The CDR3 covers 17 residues. CDR1 is MNHEY and CDR2 is SVGEGT in the germline V gene.